These 12 T cell receptor beta chains originate from one sample sequenced in a study of shared clonotypes between healthy human individuals. TCRdb's copy holds only in-frame clones and misses some; the assay was immunoSEQ multiplex PCR. The data show millions of clones, 90% to 95% seen once. The sample was naive CD4+ T cells sorted from blood. Noted subset: CD45RA+ positively selected. All receptors come from a man between 18 and 29 years old in good health.

The rearrangement uses TRBV5-4 and TRBJ1-3; a weak D match, TRBD1 (6 bases). V gave up 0 bases and J gave up 2 bases, with 12 bases separating them. This CDR3 comprises 16 residues. Germline V lookup: CDR1 SGHNT, CDR2 YYREEE (reference sequence). CDR3 in DNA: TGTGCCAGCAGCTTGGACAACAGGGCTGCTGGAAACACCATATATTTT. It encodes CASSLDNRAAGNTIYF.

J is TRBJ1-4 and V is TRBV28; TRBD1 matches 8 bases. The ends lost 7 bases at V and 5 bases at J; junction bases unmatched: 3. This CDR3 is built from 13 residues. Germline CDR1 and CDR2: MDHEN and SYDVKM. CDR3 protein: CASIDRGNEKLFF. For the CDR3, the DNA is TGTGCCAGCATCGACAGGGGAAATGAAAAACTGTTTTTT. Variable domain in full (rest from reference TRBV28 and TRBJ1-4): DVKVTQSSRYLVKRTGEKVFLECVQDMDHENMFWYRQDPGLGLRLIYFSYDVKMKEKGDIPEGYSVSREKKERFSLILESASTNQTSMYLCASIDRGNEKLFFGSGTQLSVL.

This chain uses TRBV13 with TRBJ2-5, with 8 bases aligning to TRBD2. With V trimmed by 5 bases and J by 5 bases, 7 bases remained unmatched. The CDR3 sequence is 14 residues long. From germline, CDR1 is PRHDT and CDR2 FYEKMQ (reference sequence). CDR3 residues: CASSGAGAGETQYF. CDR3 in DNA: TGTGCCAGCAGCGGAGCGGGGGCGGGGGAGACCCAGTACTTC.

DNA for the CDR3: TGCGCCAGCATACCCGGGACAGCGAACACTGAAGCTTTCTTT. Amino acid sequence: CASIPGTANTEAFF. The rearrangement links TRBV5-1 to TRBJ1-1, with 7 bases fitting TRBD1. V gave up 6 bases and J gave up 1 base; unmatched junction bases: 6. The CDR3 loop spans 14 amino acids. CDR1 SGHRS and CDR2 YFSETQ come from the germline V gene.

The J gene is TRBJ1-1, the V gene TRBV5-6, with 10 bases that match TRBD1. Germline trimming cut 4 bases from V and 1 base from J; bases unmatched to any gene: 10. Germline loops: CDR1 SGHDT, CDR2 YYEEEE. This CDR3 spans 17 amino acids. The CDR3 reads CASSPRDRGRGNTEAFF. DNA for the CDR3: TGTGCCAGCAGCCCGCGGGACAGGGGACGCGGGAACACTGAAGCTTTCTTT.

V is TRBV2 and J is TRBJ2-7; D is undetermined. Trimming removed 3 bases at V and 3 bases at J, with 12 bases between. There are 14 residues in the CDR3. Germline CDR1 and CDR2: SNHLY and FYNNEI. CDR3 protein: CASSDFWINYEQYF. The CDR3 DNA is TGTGCCAGCAGTGATTTTTGGATTAACTACGAGCAGTACTTC. The full variable domain, in which reference TRBV2 and TRBJ2-7 provide the parts outside the CDR3, is EPEVTQTPSHQVTQMGQEVILRCVPISNHLYFYWYRQILGQKVEFLVSFYNNEISEKSEIFDDQFSVERPDGSNFTLKIRSTKLEDSAMYFCASSDFWINYEQYFGPGTRLTVT.

The chain employs TRBV4-1 and TRBJ2-5, with 8 nucleotides matching TRBD2. The CDR3 runs 15 residues. Germline CDR1 and CDR2: MGHRA and YSYEKL. The J segment lost 5 bases and the V segment lost 0 bases, leaving 5 bases of the junction unmatched. CDR3 protein: CASSQERLATETQYF. CDR3 nucleotides: TGCGCCAGCAGCCAAGAACGACTAGCGACCGAGACCCAGTACTTC.

J is TRBJ2-5 and V is TRBV19, with a weak D call TRBD2 (6 bases). V was trimmed by 5 bases and J by 4 bases, leaving 23 bases between them. Germline loops: CDR1 LNHDA, CDR2 SQIVND (reference sequence). This CDR3 is built from 17 residues. The CDR3 nucleotides are TGTGCCAGTAGTCCCTCCGGGGGAGGCGGAGGTATAGAGACCCAGTACTTC. Its protein product is CASSPSGGGGGIETQYF.

The rearrangement links TRBV13 to TRBJ2-1; possible D gene TRBD2, 5 bases. CDR3 length: 13 residues. V lost 0 bases to trimming and J lost 7 bases, with 7 bases between them. Germline CDR1 is PRHDT and CDR2 is FYEKMQ (reference sequence). CDR3 bases: TGTGCCAGCAGCTTAGGGAGGGTAAATGAGCAGTTCTTC. Its protein is CASSLGRVNEQFF.

This chain connects TRBV6-1 to TRBJ2-3, with 9 positions matching TRBD2. This CDR3 region has 15 residues. With 9 bases clipped from V and 7 bases from J, the junction kept 14 bases outside the gene matches. Germline CDR1 reads MNHNS; CDR2 reads SASEGT. The chain's CDR3 is CARLRSGGSQYTQYF. CDR3 bases: TGTGCCAGACTCCGAAGCGGGGGGTCCCAATATACGCAGTATTTT.

A remark on this clone: In the same sample, other DNA sequences code for this CDR3. The genes are TRBV7-2 and TRBJ2-7, with TRBD1 as a possible D gene (6 bases). Trimming removed 0 bases from V and 6 bases from J, with 6 bases in between. The CDR3 consists of 12 residues. Germline lookup yields CDR1 SGHTA and CDR2 FQGNSA. The CDR3 DNA is TGTGCCAGCAGCTTAGCAGGGGGCGAGCAGTACTTC. Translation: CASSLAGGEQYF.

The chain recombines TRBV27 with TRBJ1-4, with a tentative D call TRBD1 (6 bases). CDR3 size: 16 residues. The germline CDR1 and CDR2 sequences are MNHEY and SMNVEV (reference sequence). V gave up 2 bases and J gave up 2 bases, with 12 bases separating them. The CDR3 loop reads CASSLEGVGTNEKLFF. CDR3 in DNA: TGTGCCAGCAGTTTAGAGGGGGTAGGGACTAATGAAAAACTGTTTTTT.